Presented here are 29 T cell receptor beta chains from one specimen sequenced in a study of CD8+ T cells in alopecia areata. Treatment described: oral pan-JAK inhibitor, 5-10 mg twice daily. Following extraction, RNA underwent reverse transcription to cDNA, which served as the sequencing template. Profiling relied on immunoSEQ multiplex PCR, and the TCRdb table lists in-frame clones only, not all of them. The sample has approximately 200,000 clones; less than 50% are singletons. Material: CD4+ T cells sorted from blood, obtained around week 36, from a patient treated with tofacitinib. These receptors originate from a human donor with alopecia areata.

This chain uses TRBV4-1 with TRBJ2-7; tentative D call: TRBD1 (5 bases). CDR3 length: 16 residues. Per the germline V gene, CDR1 is MGHRA and CDR2 is YSYEKL. The V end was cut by 6 bases, the J end by 6 bases, with 24 bases between. CDR3 loop: CASRPDPGQLFFEQYF. CDR3 nucleotides: TGCGCCAGCAGGCCAGACCCCGGACAACTCTTCTTCGAGCAGTACTTC.

This clone was seen a few times. For the CDR3, the DNA is TGTGCCAGCAGTGCCGGGAGAGAGGTTTACGAGCAGTACTTC. The encoded protein is CASSAGREVYEQYF. The V and J genes are TRBV27 and TRBJ2-7; D may be TRBD2 (6 bases). The V gene lost 5 bases and the J gene lost 4 bases, with 15 bases spanning the gap. Germline V gene sequence: CDR1 MNHEY, CDR2 SMNVEV (reference sequence). The CDR3 totals 14 residues.

This clone was detected only a few times. The chain combines TRBV5-1 with TRBJ2-1; 7 bases are a match to TRBD2. This CDR3 has 16 residues. The ends lost 4 bases at V and 7 bases at J; junction bases unmatched: 14. Germline lookup yields CDR1 SGHRS and CDR2 YFSETQ. The CDR3 nucleotides read TGCGCCAGCAGCCCCGATATCGCGGGAGCAGGTAATGAGCAGTTCTTC. Protein product: CASSPDIAGAGNEQFF.

This clone was counted a few times. The chain carries TRBV2 and TRBJ2-3, with 9 positions matching TRBD2. Germline CDR1 SNHLY, CDR2 FYNNEI. V dropped 4 bases and J dropped 4; count of bases not matched to a gene: 6. This CDR3 is built from 15 residues. In nucleotides, the CDR3 is TGTGCCAGCAGTGGTAGCGGGAGTCGTGCAGATACGCAGTATTTT. Translation gives CASSGSGSRADTQYF.

The rearrangement uses TRBV14 and TRBJ2-4, with D possibly TRBD2 on 5 matching bases. The CDR3 covers 14 residues. The V end lost 0 bases, the J end lost 13 bases, and 16 bases lay between the germline ends. CDR1 and CDR2 (germline): SGHDN, FVKESK. The CDR3 spells CASSQDMGRSLQYF. CDR3 nucleotides: TGTGCCAGCAGCCAAGATATGGGGAGATCCCTGCAGTACTTC.

The rearrangement uses TRBV29-1 and TRBJ1-1; 8 bases fit TRBD1. This CDR3 contains 14 residues. Germline V gene sequence: CDR1 SQVTM, CDR2 ANQGSEA. Trimming took 3 bases from V and 2 from J; bases not matched to a gene: 5. The CDR3 coding sequence is TGCAGCGTTGATAAGACAGGGGCCAACACTGAAGCTTTCTTT. Protein product: CSVDKTGANTEAFF.

CDR3: CASRPNRGRNAYGYTF. In nucleotides, the CDR3 is TGCGCCAGCAGGCCCAACAGGGGCCGAAACGCGTATGGCTACACCTTC. J is TRBJ1-2 and V is TRBV5-1; 7 nucleotides match TRBD1. CDR1 is SGHRS and CDR2 is YFSETQ in the germline V gene. V trimming: 5 bases; J trimming: 5 bases; junction bases outside the gene matches: 15. The CDR3 is 16 amino acids.

This clone was seen only a few times. The V call is TRBV10-3, the J call TRBJ2-5; either TRBD1 or TRBD2 may supply D (5 bases each). V dropped 6 bases and J dropped 5 bases, with 13 bases sitting between them. CDR1 is ENHRY and CDR2 is SYGVKD in the germline V gene. The CDR3 is made up of 13 amino acids. The CDR3 sequence: CAISPGTGETQYF. DNA of the CDR3: TGTGCCATCAGCCCCGGGACGGGGGAGACCCAGTACTTC.

This clone was detected only a few times. The chain employs TRBV29-1 and TRBJ2-1; TRBD2 agrees at 9 bases. This CDR3 has 15 amino acids. Germline V CDR1 and CDR2: SQVTM, ANQGSEA. V was pared by 6 bases and J by 9 bases, with 15 bases of the junction left unmatched. CDR3 sequence: CSVHRLAGRSGEQFF. CDR3 in DNA: TGCAGCGTCCACCGGCTAGCGGGGCGGAGCGGTGAGCAGTTCTTC.

This rearrangement joins TRBV30 to TRBJ2-1; D is possibly TRBD2 (7 bases). Germline V CDR1 and CDR2: GTSNPN, SVGIG (reference sequence). The CDR3 has 14 residues. V shed 3 bases and J shed 1 base, with 10 bases lying between them. The CDR3 DNA is TGTGCCTGGAGCGGGGGGCTTTCCTACAATGAGCAGTTCTTC. It translates to CAWSGGLSYNEQFF.

This rearrangement joins TRBV6-5 to TRBJ1-1; 8 bases map to TRBD1. Germline CDR1 and CDR2: MNHEY and SVGAGI. This CDR3 contains 15 residues. The ends lost 3 bases at V and 5 bases at J; junction bases unmatched: 8. CDR3 DNA: TGTGCCAGCAGTTATACCGGACAGGGCTTGACTGAAGCTTTCTTT. Translated: CASSYTGQGLTEAFF.

This clone has a handful of counts. This CDR3 reads CASREGGLAKNIQYF. The CDR3, as DNA: TGTGCCAGCAGGGAGGGGGGCCTAGCCAAAAACATTCAGTACTTC. The chain is built from TRBV28 and TRBJ2-4; tentatively, D is TRBD1 or TRBD2 (6 bases each). Germline V gives CDR1 MDHEN, CDR2 SYDVKM. The length of the CDR3 is 15 residues. V was trimmed by 6 bases and J by 0 bases, leaving 12 bases between them.

The chain links TRBV7-2 to TRBJ1-3; D is perhaps TRBD1 (6 bases). Germline values: CDR1 SGHTA, CDR2 FQGNSA. The CDR3 has 17 residues. V shed 3 bases and J shed 0 bases, with 15 bases lying between them. Here the CDR3 DNA reads TGTGCCAGCAGCTTTGGTCAGGGGACGAGCTCTGGAAACACCATATATTTT. Residues: CASSFGQGTSSGNTIYF.

This clone has ten or more counts. V gene TRBV11-2 combines with J gene TRBJ2-3; 7 bases match TRBD2. The germline gives CDR1 SGHAT, CDR2 FQNNGV. CDR3 size: 15 residues. The ends lost 5 bases at V and 1 base at J; junction bases unmatched: 6. CDR3 residues: CASSLARERTDTQYF. The CDR3 DNA sequence: TGTGCCAGCAGCCTCGCGCGGGAGCGCACAGATACGCAGTATTTT.

This sequence joins TRBV5-5 and TRBJ2-3, with D maybe TRBD1 (6 bases). CDR3 length: 15 amino acids. Between the trimmed V and J ends, which lost 4 bases and 2 bases, there was a span of 14 bases. Germline lookup yields CDR1 SGHKS and CDR2 YYEKEE (reference sequence). CDR3 residues: CASSHGQTPTDTQYF. The CDR3 DNA sequence: TGTGCCAGCAGCCACGGACAGACTCCCACAGATACGCAGTATTTT.

J is TRBJ2-7 and V is TRBV28; D not resolved. Germline V CDR1 and CDR2: MDHEN, SYDVKM. Between the trimmed V and J ends, which lost 7 bases and 2 bases, there was a span of 9 bases. The CDR3 spans 12 residues. The CDR3 region is CASNSLAYEQYF. DNA for the CDR3: TGTGCCAGCAATTCCTTGGCCTACGAGCAGTACTTC. The complete variable domain, with remaining parts taken from reference TRBV28 and TRBJ2-7, reads DVKVTQSSRYLVKRTGEKVFLECVQDMDHENMFWYRQDPGLGLRLIYFSYDVKMKEKGDIPEGYSVSREKKERFSLILESASTNQTSMYLCASNSLAYEQYFGPGTRLTVT.

This clone came up once. This chain joins TRBV7-9 and TRBJ2-5, with 8 bases lining up with TRBD2. The DNA end is a closer match to TRBJ2-7, so the J assignment may be wrong. The CDR3 extends over 17 amino acids. Germline lookup yields CDR1 SEHNR and CDR2 FQNEAQ (reference sequence). The CDR3 here is CASSPGSGAGGTYEQYF. The CDR3 coding sequence is TGTGCCAGCAGCCCTGGGTCTGGGGCGGGAGGTACCTACGAGCAGTACTTC.

This clone was seen a handful of times. The rearrangement links TRBV28 to TRBJ1-5; no firm D call. The CDR3 totals 12 residues. Trimming pared 3 bases from V and 2 bases from J, leaving 2 bases between. Germline CDR1 MDHEN, CDR2 SYDVKM. For the CDR3, the DNA is TGTGCCAGCAGTTTCGGCAATCAGCCCCAGCATTTT. Protein: CASSFGNQPQHF.

The V call is TRBV25-1, the J call TRBJ2-1; D is possibly TRBD2 (5 bases). V shed 1 base and J shed 7 bases, with 14 bases lying between them. The germline gives CDR1 MGHDK, CDR2 SYGVNS. The CDR3 covers 15 residues. The CDR3 DNA is TGTGCCAGCAGTGAATCCAGAGGGCAGCTTAATGAGCAGTTCTTC. Translation: CASSESRGQLNEQFF.

The CDR3 sequence is CATSREQGSSYEQYF. The CDR3 nucleotides are TGTGCCACCAGCAGGGAACAGGGGAGCTCCTACGAGCAGTACTTC. The chain recombines TRBV15 with TRBJ2-7, with 7 nucleotides matching TRBD1. V gave up 3 bases and J gave up 0 bases; unmatched junction bases: 5. The germline gives CDR1 LNHNV, CDR2 YYDKDF (reference sequence). The CDR3 spans 15 residues.

This clone appeared once. This same CDR3 is encoded by further DNA sequences in the sample. The chain joins TRBV29-1 to TRBJ1-4; perhaps TRBD1 as D (5 bases). The germline V gene encodes CDR1 SQVTM and CDR2 ANQGSEA. The CDR3 is 12 amino acids. V was trimmed by 4 bases and J by 8 bases, leaving 11 bases between them. The CDR3 DNA follows: TGCAGCGTTGGCCAGGGAGGGGAAAAACTGTTTTTT. Encoded protein: CSVGQGGEKLFF.

The CDR3 bases are TGTGCCAGCTGTCCCGGAGGCGCCTACAATGAGCAGTTCTTC. Its protein is CASCPGGAYNEQFF. This sequence joins TRBV11-1 and TRBJ2-1; tentative D call: TRBD2 (5 bases). Per germline, CDR1 SGHAT and CDR2 FQDESV (reference sequence). The CDR3 covers 14 residues. V lost 8 bases, J lost 2 bases, and 13 bases lay in between.

This clone was seen a single time. V usage is TRBV7-2 and J usage is TRBJ2-3; D unclear. The germline V gene has CDR1 SGHTA and CDR2 FQGNSA. The V and J ends lost 0 bases and 3 bases respectively, with 10 bases between them. The CDR3 has 15 amino acids. CDR3 sequence (DNA): TGTGCCAGCAGCTTAGCAGGCGTTTTTACAGATACGCAGTATTTT. Its protein is CASSLAGVFTDTQYF.

As for this clone: Other DNA sequences in this sample translate to the same CDR3. This sequence joins TRBV5-1 and TRBJ2-1; no firm D call. This CDR3 comprises 14 residues. The germline gives CDR1 SGHRS, CDR2 YFSETQ. Trimming cost V 0 bases and J 1 base, with 5 bases left between them. The DNA for the CDR3 is TGCGCCAGCAGCTTGGGGCAATCCTACAATGAGCAGTTCTTC. Its protein is CASSLGQSYNEQFF.

Of note for this clone: Other DNA sequences of this sample code for an identical CDR3. The J gene is TRBJ2-3, the V gene TRBV5-1; 7 positions agree with TRBD1. Germline CDR1 reads SGHRS; CDR2 reads YFSETQ. The length of the CDR3 is 15 residues. V trimming: 0 bases; J trimming: 2 bases; junction bases outside the gene matches: 3. The CDR3 reads CASSLGQGNTDTQYF. CDR3 DNA sequence: TGCGCCAGCAGCTTGGGACAGGGAAACACAGATACGCAGTATTTT.

The CDR3 spells CASSWGGTGELFF. The CDR3 region has the DNA TGTGCCAGCAGCTGGGGGGGTACCGGGGAGCTGTTTTTT. The chain joins TRBV6-6 to TRBJ2-2; 7 bases are shared with TRBD2. With 6 bases clipped from V and 5 bases from J, the junction kept 3 bases outside the gene matches. Looked up from germline, CDR1 is MNHNY and CDR2 is SVGAGI (reference sequence). The CDR3 sequence is 13 residues long.

V is TRBV2 and J is TRBJ2-5; possibly TRBD1 for D (5 bases). The V gene's germline CDR1 is SNHLY and CDR2 FYNNEI. Trimming removed 4 bases at V and 4 bases at J, with 7 bases between. CDR3 length: 12 amino acids. The CDR3 spells CASSAGRETQYF. CDR3 DNA: TGTGCCAGCAGTGCAGGGCGAGAGACCCAGTACTTC.

The chain joins TRBV28 to TRBJ2-1; 7 bases align to TRBD1. CDR1 is MDHEN, CDR2 SYDVKM, per germline. The CDR3 runs to 15 residues. V gave up 6 bases and J gave up 3 bases; unmatched junction bases: 8. The CDR3 nucleotides read TGTGCCAGCAGGCGGACGGGACAGAACTACAATGAGCAGTTCTTC. Translated, it gives CASRRTGQNYNEQFF. Using reference TRBV28 and TRBJ2-1 for the parts outside the CDR3, the full variable domain is DVKVTQSSRYLVKRTGEKVFLECVQDMDHENMFWYRQDPGLGLRLIYFSYDVKMKEKGDIPEGYSVSREKKERFSLILESASTNQTSMYLCASRRTGQNYNEQFFGPGTRLTVL.

V is TRBV11-2 and J is TRBJ1-1; D is undetermined. CDR1 is SGHAT and CDR2 is FQNNGV in the germline V gene. CDR3 length equals 13 residues. Deletions cut 2 bases from V and 7 bases from J, with 11 bases between. CDR3 residues: CASSLLGSGEAFF. CDR3 coding DNA: TGTGCCAGCAGCTTACTCGGTTCAGGTGAAGCTTTCTTT.